The TCR beta chain under discussion was sequenced for a study of tumor-infiltrating lymphocytes in primary liver carcinoma. This clonotype has ten or more counts. Germline DNA was also extracted, with blood RNA taken from unsorted whole blood. Blood samples of approximately 4.1 milliliters were drawn preoperatively. V was clipped by 2 bases and J by 2 bases, with 17 bases between them. The CDR3 sequence is 17 residues long. CDR1 and CDR2 (germline): SGHNT, YENEEA. TCR beta cDNA was made from 450 to 600 ng total RNA with a constant-region primer. Three-round nested multiplex PCR performed with slightly modified ARM-PCR produced the TCR beta libraries. The first two PCR rounds used TRBV1-TRBV30 forward primers with a C-beta reverse primer, about 10 cycles each. TCRdb processed the multiplex PCR reads anew with MiXCR; each CDR3 protein has one entry. The table shows a few hundred thousand distinct CDR3 sequences, with nearly 60% occurring only once.

The sequencing input was peripheral blood. The chain couples TRBV11-3 to TRBJ2-3; D possibly corresponds to TRBD2 (6 bases). This TCR was recovered from a woman between 25 and 40 years old with primary liver carcinoma and hepatitis B virus infection. The CDR3 loop reads CASSLSLSRRDTDTQYF. CDR3 bases: TGTGCCAGCAGCTTATCTTTGTCCAGGCGGGACACAGATACGCAGTATTTT.